This TCR beta chain was profiled in a study of T-cell reconstitution after alpha-beta-depleted transplantation in children. The study, taken as a whole, reports: As was reported, about two months after transplant, alpha-beta T cells came from several hundred expanded graft clones. The study traced high day-60 TCRbeta diversity in some patients to surviving recipient T cells and thymic progenitors. Hyperexpanded clones declined; after one year, newly produced T cells mostly supplied diversity.

Germline lookup yields CDR1 SQVTM and CDR2 ANQGSEA. The CDR3 contains 13 residues. With 6 bases removed from V and 3 bases from J, the gap between germline ends came to 14 bases. TCRbeta library construction was performed incorporating unique molecular identifiers. TCRdb reprocessed the PCR reads via MiXCR and lists one record per CDR3 protein. The data hold hundreds of thousands of distinct CDR3 sequences, with 10% to 15% observed a single time. This clonotype was seen a handful of times. Its antigen is still unknown. The material sequenced was PBMCs, mostly from graft donor cells, taken 360 days after TCRalphabeta/CD19-depleted stem cell transplant. V gene TRBV29-1 combines with J gene TRBJ1-1, with D perhaps TRBD1 (5 bases). The clonotype originates from a male patient younger than 18 who had a stem cell transplant for acute myeloid leukemia, so the T cells may come from the graft donor. The CDR3 reads CSVALRGDTEAFF. CDR3 bases: TGCAGCGTGGCTCTAAGGGGTGACACTGAAGCTTTCTTT.